This TCR beta chain derives from a study of blood T cells in healthy people across ages. The CDR3 is 13 amino acids. Germline assignment: CDR1 SGHTA and CDR2 FQGNSA. The authors ran a second PCR of about 6 to 11 cycles using a sample-barcoded 5' primer and a J-beta primer mix. MiXCR, run by TCRdb on the 5' RACE reads, gives a single entry per CDR3 protein. The sample shows under 950,000 distinct CDR3 sequences, 22% of them seen only once. Worth noting for this clonotype: The junction shows a germline mismatch at one end, possibly a read error.

This clonotype was obtained from a man aged 65-85 years in good health. The chain carries TRBV7-2 and TRBJ2-5, with 8 bases identical to TRBD1. Sequenced sample: blood. The CDR3 nucleotides read TGTGCCAGCAGCGCGGACAGGGACGGGACCCAGCACTTC. Protein product: CASSADRDGTQHF.